The next 8 T cell receptor beta chains were all read from a single sample in a study of cytomegalovirus exposure and HLA in healthy donors. PCR used 60 Vbeta primers and 13 Jbeta primers. Here immunoSEQ multiplex PCR was the method, and the copy in TCRdb shows in-frame clones only, minus some. Its table records 140,000 to 150,000 clones. The sample taken for sequencing was PBMCs. These receptors came from a male donor in good health and CMV-seronegative.

The rearrangement joins TRBV28 to TRBJ1-2, with 8 bases matching TRBD1. CDR1 is MDHEN and CDR2 is SYDVKM in the germline V gene. The V gene end was trimmed by 2 bases and the J gene end by 2 bases; junction bases not matched to a gene: 4. The CDR3 consists of 15 residues. For the CDR3, the DNA is TGTGCCAGCAGTTTACGGGCAGGGGGCAACTATGGCTACACCTTC. Residues: CASSLRAGGNYGYTF.

The rearrangement links TRBV6-1 to TRBJ2-7; D is possibly TRBD1 (6 bases). Trimming took 5 bases from V and 1 from J, leaving 9 bases between them. CDR3 length: 13 residues. The germline CDR1 and CDR2 sequences are MNHNS and SASEGT. The CDR3 reads CASSLQGSYEQYF. Here the CDR3 DNA reads TGTGCCAGCAGTCTCCAGGGGTCCTACGAGCAGTACTTC.

This sequence joins TRBV30 and TRBJ2-5; 8 bases map to TRBD1. This CDR3 has 13 amino acids. Looked up from germline, CDR1 is GTSNPN and CDR2 is SVGIG (reference sequence). V was pared by 5 bases and J by 5 bases, with 7 bases of the junction left unmatched. CDR3 loop: CAWDRGSWETQYF. CDR3 nucleotide sequence: TGTGCCTGGGACAGGGGTTCGTGGGAGACCCAGTACTTC.

The V and J genes are TRBV6-5 and TRBJ1-1; 9 bases match TRBD1. CDR3 length: 13 residues. Germline loops: CDR1 MNHEY, CDR2 SVGAGI. V lost 4 bases to trimming and J lost 5 bases; unmatched junction nucleotides: 2. The CDR3 DNA reads as TGTGCCAGCAGTTTTGACAGGGGGACTGAAGCTTTCTTT. It codes for CASSFDRGTEAFF.

This rearrangement joins TRBV30 to TRBJ2-7; D is possibly TRBD1 (6 bases). V was shortened by 7 bases and J by 6 bases, with 19 bases between the two germline ends. The CDR3 sequence is 13 residues long. CDR1 and CDR2 (germline): GTSNPN, SVGIG (reference sequence). The CDR3 DNA sequence: TGTGCCTTCCTCCGACAGGATATGGGCGAGCAGTACTTC. This encodes CAFLRQDMGEQYF.

CDR3 DNA sequence: TGTGCCAGCAGCTTACGACTGGCGGCGTCCTCCTACGAGCAGTACTTC. Translated, it gives CASSLRLAASSYEQYF. The rearrangement uses TRBV11-2 and TRBJ2-7; D remains unclear. Germline CDR1 reads SGHAT; CDR2 reads FQNNGV. Trimming stripped 2 bases from V and 0 bases from J, with 14 bases between. This CDR3 has 16 amino acids.

This chain links TRBV29-1 with TRBJ1-5, with 9 nucleotides matching TRBD1. Germline values: CDR1 SQVTM, CDR2 ANQGSEA. The CDR3 contains 13 residues. Trimming removed 4 bases from V and 7 bases from J; junction bases left unmatched: 5. CDR3 sequence (DNA): TGCAGCGTTGGGAGGACAGGGGACCAGCCCCAGCATTTT. Encoded protein: CSVGRTGDQPQHF.

The genes are TRBV27 and TRBJ1-6; possibly TRBD1 for D (6 bases). Trimming took 4 bases from V and 11 from J, leaving 18 bases between them. Germline CDR1 MNHEY, CDR2 SMNVEV (reference sequence). This CDR3 contains 15 residues. CDR3 nucleotides: TGTGCCAGCAGTTCCGGCCAGGGGACATTAGCACCCCTCCACTTT. It encodes CASSSGQGTLAPLHF.